This T cell receptor beta chain was observed in a study of vaccination and CD4 T cells after COVID-19. General observations from the study: Looking at convalescent patients, 304 of their 307 vaccine-specific clones were spike mono-reactive.

Regarding treatment: roughly 10-day PBMC culture with coronavirus spike peptide pools or control peptides (ViraFEST assay). During the years 2011-2018, before the COVID-19 pandemic, the unexposed donor's CD4+ T cells were collected. TCRs were sequenced by ViraFEST after antigen-specific T cells had been expanded with peptide pools. The CDR3 spans 16 residues. V lost 0 bases, J lost 1 base, and 12 bases lay in between. The germline gives CDR1 DFQATT, CDR2 SNEGSKA (reference sequence). The study sequenced cultured CD4+ T cell DNA using the Oncomine TCR Beta short-read assay. The genomic DNA was obtained from cultured CD4+ T cells by extraction with the QIAamp micro DNA kit. TCRdb called the PCR reads again in MiXCR, with one record for every CDR3 protein. The sample holds about 9,000 distinct CDR3 sequences; 28% are singletons and the top ten take 11%. Turning to this clonotype: The antigen remains undetermined.

The chain joins TRBV20-1 to TRBJ2-2; D gene uncertain. The source of this sequence is a human donor in good health. The sample consisted of CD4+ T cells from blood, cultured in vitro. The DNA for the CDR3 is TGCAGTGCTAGAGATTTAGACCAAGGGAACACCGGGGAGCTGTTTTTT. It encodes CSARDLDQGNTGELFF.